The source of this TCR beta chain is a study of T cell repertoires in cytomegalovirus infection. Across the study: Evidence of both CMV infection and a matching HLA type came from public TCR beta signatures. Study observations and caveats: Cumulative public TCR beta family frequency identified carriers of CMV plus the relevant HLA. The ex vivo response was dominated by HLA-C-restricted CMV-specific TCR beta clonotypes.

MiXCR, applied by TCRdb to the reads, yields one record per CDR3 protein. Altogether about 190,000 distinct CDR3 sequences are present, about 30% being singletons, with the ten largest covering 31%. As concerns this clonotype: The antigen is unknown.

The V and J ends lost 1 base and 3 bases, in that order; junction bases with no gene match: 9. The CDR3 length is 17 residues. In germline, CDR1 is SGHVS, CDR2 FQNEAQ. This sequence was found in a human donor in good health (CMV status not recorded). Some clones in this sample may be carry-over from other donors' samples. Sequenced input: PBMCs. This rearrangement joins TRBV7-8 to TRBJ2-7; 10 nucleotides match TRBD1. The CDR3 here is CASSLESGTGDIYEQYF. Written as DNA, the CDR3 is TGTGCCAGCAGCTTAGAATCCGGGACAGGGGATATCTACGAGCAGTACTTC.